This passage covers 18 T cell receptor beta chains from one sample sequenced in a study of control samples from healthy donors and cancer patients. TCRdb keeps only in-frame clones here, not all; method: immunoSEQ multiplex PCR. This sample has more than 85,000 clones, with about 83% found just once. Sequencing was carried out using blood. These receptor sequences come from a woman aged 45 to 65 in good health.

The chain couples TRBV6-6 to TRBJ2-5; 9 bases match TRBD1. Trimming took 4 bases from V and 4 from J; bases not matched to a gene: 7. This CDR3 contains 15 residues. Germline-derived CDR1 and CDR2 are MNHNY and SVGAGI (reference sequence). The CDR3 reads CASSSGTGIRETQYF. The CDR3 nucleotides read TGTGCCAGCAGTTCCGGGACAGGGATTCGAGAGACCCAGTACTTC.

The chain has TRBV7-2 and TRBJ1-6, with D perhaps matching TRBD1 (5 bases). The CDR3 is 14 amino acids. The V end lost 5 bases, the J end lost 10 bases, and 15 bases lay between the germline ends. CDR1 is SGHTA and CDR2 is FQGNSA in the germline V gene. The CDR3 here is CASSLGHGESPLHF. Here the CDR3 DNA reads TGTGCCAGCAGCCTCGGACACGGTGAATCACCCCTCCACTTT. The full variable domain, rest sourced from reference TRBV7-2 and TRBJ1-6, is GAGVSQSPSNKVTEKGKDVELRCDPISGHTALYWYRQSLGQGLEFLIYFQGNSAPDKSGLPSDRFSAERTGGSVSTLTIQRTQQEDSAVYLCASSLGHGESPLHFGNGTRLTVT.

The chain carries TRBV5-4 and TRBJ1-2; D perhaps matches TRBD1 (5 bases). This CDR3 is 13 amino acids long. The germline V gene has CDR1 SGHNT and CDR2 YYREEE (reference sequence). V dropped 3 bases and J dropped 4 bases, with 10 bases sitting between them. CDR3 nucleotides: TGTGCCAGCAGCTCGACAGTCTCCTATGGCTACACCTTC. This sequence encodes CASSSTVSYGYTF.

The CDR3 sequence is CASSPGHYNSPLHF. The CDR3, as DNA: TGTGCCAGCAGTCCTGGACACTATAATTCACCCCTCCACTTT. The chain uses TRBV9 and TRBJ1-6; D perhaps matches TRBD1 (5 bases). V lost 5 bases and J lost 3, with 9 bases in between. This CDR3 has 14 residues. The germline V gene has CDR1 SGDLS and CDR2 YYNGEE. Combining the CDR3 with reference TRBV9 and TRBJ1-6 gives the whole variable domain DSGVTQTPKHLITATGQRVTLRCSPRSGDLSVYWYQQSLDQGLQFLIQYYNGEERAKGNILERFSAQQFPDLHSELNLSSLELGDSALYFCASSPGHYNSPLHFGNGTRLTVT.

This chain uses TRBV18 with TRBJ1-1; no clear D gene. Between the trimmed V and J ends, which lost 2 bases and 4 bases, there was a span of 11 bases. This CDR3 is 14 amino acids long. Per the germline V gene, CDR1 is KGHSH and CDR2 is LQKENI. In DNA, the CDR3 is TGTGCCAGCTCACCATGGGAGGCCACCACTGAAGCTTTCTTT. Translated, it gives CASSPWEATTEAFF.

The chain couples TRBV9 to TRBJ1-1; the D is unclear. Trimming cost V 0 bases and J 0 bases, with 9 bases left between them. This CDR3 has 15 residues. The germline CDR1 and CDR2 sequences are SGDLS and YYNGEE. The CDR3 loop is CASSVAAGMNTEAFF. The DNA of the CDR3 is TGTGCCAGCAGCGTAGCGGCGGGCATGAACACTGAAGCTTTCTTT.

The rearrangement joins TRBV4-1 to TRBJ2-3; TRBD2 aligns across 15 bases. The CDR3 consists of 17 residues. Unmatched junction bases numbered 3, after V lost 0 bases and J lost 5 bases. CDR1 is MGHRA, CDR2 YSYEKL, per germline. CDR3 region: CASSQDPGLAGGDTQYF. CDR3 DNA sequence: TGCGCCAGCAGCCAAGATCCGGGACTAGCGGGAGGAGATACGCAGTATTTT.

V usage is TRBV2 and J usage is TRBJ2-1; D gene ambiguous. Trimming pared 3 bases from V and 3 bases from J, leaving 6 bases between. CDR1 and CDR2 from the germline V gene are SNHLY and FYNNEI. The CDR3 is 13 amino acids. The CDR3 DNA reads TGTGCCAGCAGTGACATTGACTACAATGAGCAGTTCTTC. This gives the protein CASSDIDYNEQFF.

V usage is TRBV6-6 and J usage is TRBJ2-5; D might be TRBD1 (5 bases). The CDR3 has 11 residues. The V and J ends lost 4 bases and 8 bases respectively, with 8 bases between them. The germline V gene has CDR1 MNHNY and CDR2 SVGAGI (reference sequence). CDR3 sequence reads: CASSFDRTQYF. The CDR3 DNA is TGTGCCAGCAGTTTTGACAGAACCCAGTACTTC.

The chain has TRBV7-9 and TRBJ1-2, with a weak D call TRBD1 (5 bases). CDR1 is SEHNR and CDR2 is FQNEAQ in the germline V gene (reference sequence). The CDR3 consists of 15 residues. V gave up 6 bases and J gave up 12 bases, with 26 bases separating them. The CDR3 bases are TGTGCCAGCAGTCCAGTGCGCGGGACGGAGGCTTATCACACCTTC. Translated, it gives CASSPVRGTEAYHTF.

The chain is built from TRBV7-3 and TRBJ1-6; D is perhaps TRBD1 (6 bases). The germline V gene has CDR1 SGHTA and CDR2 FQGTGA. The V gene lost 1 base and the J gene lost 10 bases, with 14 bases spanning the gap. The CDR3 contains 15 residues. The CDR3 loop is CASSLSAGALSPLHF. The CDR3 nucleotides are TGTGCCAGCAGCTTAAGCGCAGGGGCTTTATCACCCCTCCACTTT.

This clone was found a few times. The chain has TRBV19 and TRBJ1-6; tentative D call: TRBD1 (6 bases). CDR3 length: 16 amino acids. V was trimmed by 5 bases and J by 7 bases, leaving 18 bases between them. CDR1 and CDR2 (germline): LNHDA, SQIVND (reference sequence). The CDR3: CASSRQDSHRNSPLHF. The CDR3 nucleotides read TGTGCCAGTAGTCGACAGGACAGCCATCGGAATTCACCCCTCCACTTT. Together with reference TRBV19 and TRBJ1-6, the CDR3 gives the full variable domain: DGGITQSPKYLFRKEGQNVTLSCEQNLNHDAMYWYRQDPGQGLRLIYYSQIVNDFQKGDIAEGYSVSREKKESFPLTVTSAQKNPTAFYLCASSRQDSHRNSPLHFGNGTRLTVT.

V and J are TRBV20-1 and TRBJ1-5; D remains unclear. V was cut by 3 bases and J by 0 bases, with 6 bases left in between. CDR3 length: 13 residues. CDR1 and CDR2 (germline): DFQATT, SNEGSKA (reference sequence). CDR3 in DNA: TGCAGTGCTAGTGGGAATAGCAATCAGCCCCAGCATTTT. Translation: CSASGNSNQPQHF.

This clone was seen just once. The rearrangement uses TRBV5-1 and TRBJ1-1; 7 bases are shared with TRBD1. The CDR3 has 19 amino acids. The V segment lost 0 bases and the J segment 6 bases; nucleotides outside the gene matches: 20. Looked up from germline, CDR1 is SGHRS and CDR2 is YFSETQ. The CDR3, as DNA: TGCGCCAGCAGCTTGGGACAGGGAGGTTATCGGGGGAACACTGCTGAAGCTTTCTTT. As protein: CASSLGQGGYRGNTAEAFF.

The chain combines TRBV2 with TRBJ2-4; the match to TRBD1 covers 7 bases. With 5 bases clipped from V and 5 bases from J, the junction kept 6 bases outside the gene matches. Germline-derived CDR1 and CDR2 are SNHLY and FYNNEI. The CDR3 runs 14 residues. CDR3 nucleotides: TGTGCCAGCAGTCGACAGGGTTTTCAAAACATTCAGTACTTC. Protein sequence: CASSRQGFQNIQYF.

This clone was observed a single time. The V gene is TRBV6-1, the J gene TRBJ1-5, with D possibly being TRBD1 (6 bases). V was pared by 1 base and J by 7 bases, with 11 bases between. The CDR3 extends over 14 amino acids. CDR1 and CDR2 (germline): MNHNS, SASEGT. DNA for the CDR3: TGTGCCAGCAGTGAAGTGGACAGATCGCAGCCCCAGCATTTT. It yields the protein CASSEVDRSQPQHF.

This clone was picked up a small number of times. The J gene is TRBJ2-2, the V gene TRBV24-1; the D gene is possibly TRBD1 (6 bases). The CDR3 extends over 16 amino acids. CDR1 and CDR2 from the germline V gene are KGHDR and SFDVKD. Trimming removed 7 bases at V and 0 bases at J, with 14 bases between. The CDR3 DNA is TGTGCCACCAGCGACGGACAGAGATCGAACACCGGGGAGCTGTTTTTT. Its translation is CATSDGQRSNTGELFF.

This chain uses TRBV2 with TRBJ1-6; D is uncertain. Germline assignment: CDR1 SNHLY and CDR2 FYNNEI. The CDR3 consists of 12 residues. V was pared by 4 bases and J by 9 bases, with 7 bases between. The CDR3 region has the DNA TGTGCCAGCAGTGGGGTGGGTTCACCCCTCCACTTT. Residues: CASSGVGSPLHF.